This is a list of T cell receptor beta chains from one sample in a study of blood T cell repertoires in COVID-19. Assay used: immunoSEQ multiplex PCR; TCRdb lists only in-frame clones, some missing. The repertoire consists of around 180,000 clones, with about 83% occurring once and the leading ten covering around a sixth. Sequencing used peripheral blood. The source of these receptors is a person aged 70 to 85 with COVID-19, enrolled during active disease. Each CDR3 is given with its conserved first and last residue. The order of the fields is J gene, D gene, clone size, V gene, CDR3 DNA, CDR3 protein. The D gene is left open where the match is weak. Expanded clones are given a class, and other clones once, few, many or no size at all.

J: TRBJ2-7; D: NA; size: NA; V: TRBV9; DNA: TGTGCCAGCAGCGTAGCAGGCCCTTCCTACGAGCAGTACTTC; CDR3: CASSVAGPSYEQYF
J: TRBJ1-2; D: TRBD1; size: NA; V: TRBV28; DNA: TGTGCCAGCAGCTCTCTCGACAGGGAAAGGGGCTACACCTTC; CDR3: CASSSLDRERGYTF
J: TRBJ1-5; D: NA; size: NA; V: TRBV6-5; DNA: TGTGCCAGCTCGCGGGGGTTAGGCAATCAGCCCCAGCATTTT; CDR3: CASSRGLGNQPQHF
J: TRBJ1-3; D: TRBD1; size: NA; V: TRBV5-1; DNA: TGCGCCAGCAGCTTCTCGCTCCCGGGACAGGGGGGCTCTGGAAACACCATATATTTT; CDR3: CASSFSLPGQGGSGNTIYF
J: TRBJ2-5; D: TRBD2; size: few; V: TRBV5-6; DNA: TGTGCCAGCAGCTCCGGGACTAGAGGCATGGAGACCCAGTACTTC; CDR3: CASSSGTRGMETQYF
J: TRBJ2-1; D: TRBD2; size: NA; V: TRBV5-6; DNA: TGTGCCAGCGGGAATAGCGGGGGGGCGAGTAATGAGCAGTTCTTC; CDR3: CASGNSGGASNEQFF
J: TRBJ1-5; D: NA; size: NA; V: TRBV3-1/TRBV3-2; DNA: TGTGCCAGCAGCCAAGATCTGAGGGACAACCAGCCCCAGCATTTT; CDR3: CASSQDLRDNQPQHF
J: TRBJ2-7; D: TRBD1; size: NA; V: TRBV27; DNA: TGTGCCAGCAGTTTCGGGACAGGAGCCTACGAGCAGTACTTC; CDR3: CASSFGTGAYEQYF
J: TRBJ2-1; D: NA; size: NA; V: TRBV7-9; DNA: TGTGCCAGCAGCTTCGGACAGACGAGTTACAATGAGCAGTTCTTC; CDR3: CASSFGQTSYNEQFF
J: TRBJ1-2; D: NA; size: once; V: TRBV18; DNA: TGTGCCAGCTCATCCCTCGACACTTCCTATGGCTACACCTTC; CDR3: CASSSLDTSYGYTF
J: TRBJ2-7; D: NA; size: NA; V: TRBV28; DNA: TGTGCCAGCAGCCCCCCCGGGTGGAGCTCCTACGAGCAGTACTTC; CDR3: CASSPPGWSSYEQYF
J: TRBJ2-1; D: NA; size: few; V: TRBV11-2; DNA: TGTGCCAGCAGCTTAGGGCAGGGGTTATTCGGTGAGCAGTTCTTC; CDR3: CASSLGQGLFGEQFF
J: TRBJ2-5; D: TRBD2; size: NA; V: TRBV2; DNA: TGTGCCAGCAGAGTCCCGGGACTAGCGGGAGCGGGGGGCCAAGAGACCCAGTACTTC; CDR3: CASRVPGLAGAGGQETQYF
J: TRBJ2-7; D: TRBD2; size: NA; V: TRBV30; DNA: TGTGCCTGGAAGAGTCAACTGGGGACTAGCGGGAGCTACGAGCAGTACTTC; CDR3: CAWKSQLGTSGSYEQYF
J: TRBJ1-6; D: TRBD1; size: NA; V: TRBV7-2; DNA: TGTGCCAGCAGCTCAGACAGGGCGAAGAATAATTCACCCCTCCACTTT; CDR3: CASSSDRAKNNSPLHF
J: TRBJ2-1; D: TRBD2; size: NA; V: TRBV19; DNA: TGTGCCAGCCATCAACCCGGCGGGAGGGCCGTTTCTGAGCAGTTCTTC; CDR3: CASHQPGGRAVSEQFF
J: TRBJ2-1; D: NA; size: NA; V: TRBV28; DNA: TGTGCCGCCAGGGGGGTTCCCTACAATGAGCAGTTCTTC; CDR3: CAARGVPYNEQFF
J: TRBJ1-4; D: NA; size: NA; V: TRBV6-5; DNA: TGTGCCAGCAGTTACTCGGTCTCAGGGGAAAAACTGTTTTTT; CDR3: CASSYSVSGEKLFF
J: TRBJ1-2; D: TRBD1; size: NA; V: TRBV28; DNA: TGTGCCAGCAGAGGGGGCGGCTACACCTTC; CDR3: CASRGGGYTF
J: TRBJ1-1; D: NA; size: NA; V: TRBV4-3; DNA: TGCGCCAGCAGCCAAGATCTCCGGGGGAGAACTGAAGCTTTCTTT; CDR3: CASSQDLRGRTEAFF
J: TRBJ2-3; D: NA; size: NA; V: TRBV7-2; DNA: TGTGCCAGCAGCTTAGTTCCGGCGGGACCCGGGGGAACGCAGTATTTT; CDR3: CASSLVPAGPGGTQYF
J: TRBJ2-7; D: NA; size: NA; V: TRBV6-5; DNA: TGTGCCAGCAGGGACCGGGGGGCTGTATCCTACGAGCAGTACTTC; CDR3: CASRDRGAVSYEQYF
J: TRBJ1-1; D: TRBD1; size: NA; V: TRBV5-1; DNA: TGCGCCAGCAGCTGGGGGACAGGGGCGAACACTGAAGCTTTCTTT; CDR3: CASSWGTGANTEAFF
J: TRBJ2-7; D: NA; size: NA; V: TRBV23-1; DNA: TGCGCCAGCAGCTCCTCGGGCGAGCAGTACTTC; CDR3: CASSSSGEQYF
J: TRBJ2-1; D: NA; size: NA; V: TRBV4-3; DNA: TGCGCCAGCAGCCAAGATTTAGCCGCCAGGAGGGGTGAGCAGTTCTTC; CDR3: CASSQDLAARRGEQFF
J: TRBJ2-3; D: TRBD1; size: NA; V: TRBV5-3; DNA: TGTGCCAGAAGCACGAGGACAGGGTTTGACACAGATACGCAGTATTTT; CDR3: CARSTRTGFDTDTQYF
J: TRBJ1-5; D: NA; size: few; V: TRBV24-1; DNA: TGTGCCACCCACGGCGGGGGGCCCAAAGAGCCCCAGCATTTT; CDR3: CATHGGGPKEPQHF
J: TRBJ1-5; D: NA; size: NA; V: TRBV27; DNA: TGTGCCAGCAGTTTACAGGGCGCTGGCAATCAGCCCCAGCATTTT; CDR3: CASSLQGAGNQPQHF
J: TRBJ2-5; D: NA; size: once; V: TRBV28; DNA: TGTGCCAGCAGTTCTACGACAGGGACTGGGGAGACCCAGTACTTC; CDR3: CASSSTTGTGETQYF
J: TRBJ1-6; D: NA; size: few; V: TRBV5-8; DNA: TGTGCCAGCAGCTTAGTACCGTGGCGGACGGGGGGTTTGGCCCTCCACTTT; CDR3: CASSLVPWRTGGLALHF
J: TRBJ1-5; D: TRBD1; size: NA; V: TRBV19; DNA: TGTGCCAGTAACGCGGACAGGATAGTTTTGCCCCAGCATTTT; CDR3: CASNADRIVLPQHF
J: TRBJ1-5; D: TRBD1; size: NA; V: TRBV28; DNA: TGTGCCAGCAGTTCAAGGGGGCACGGCAATCAGCCCCAGCATTTT; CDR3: CASSSRGHGNQPQHF
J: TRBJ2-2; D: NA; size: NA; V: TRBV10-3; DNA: TGTGCCACCCTCCCCCGAATCCGGGACACCGGGGAGCTGTTTTTT; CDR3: CATLPRIRDTGELFF
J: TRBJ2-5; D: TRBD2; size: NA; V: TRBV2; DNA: TGTGCCAGGGGGGGGGAGACCCAGTACTTC; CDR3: CARGGETQYF
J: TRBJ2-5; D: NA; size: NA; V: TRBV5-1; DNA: TGCGCCAGCAGCTTGGAGGGGTTACAAGAGACCCAGTACTTC; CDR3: CASSLEGLQETQYF
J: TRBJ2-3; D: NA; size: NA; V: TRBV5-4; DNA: TGTGCCAGCAGCCCCTCCGGAGTTCCGGGTTATACGCAGTATTTT; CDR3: CASSPSGVPGYTQYF
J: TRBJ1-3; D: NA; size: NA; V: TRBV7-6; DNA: TGTGCCAGCAGCTCCAGTGCCGGGGGTCCTGGAAACACCATATATTTT; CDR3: CASSSSAGGPGNTIYF
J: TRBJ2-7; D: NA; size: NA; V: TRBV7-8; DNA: TGTGCCAGCAGCTTCGCAGGGAATAGGTACGAGCAGTACTTC; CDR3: CASSFAGNRYEQYF
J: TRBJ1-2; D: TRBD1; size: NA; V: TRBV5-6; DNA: TGTGCCAGCAGCTTGGGACAGGGTGGCTACACCTTC; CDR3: CASSLGQGGYTF
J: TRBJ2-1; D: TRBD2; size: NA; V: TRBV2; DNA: TGTGCCAGCTCCCTTCTAGCGGGGGGGGGTGACGAGCAGTTCTTC; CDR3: CASSLLAGGGDEQFF
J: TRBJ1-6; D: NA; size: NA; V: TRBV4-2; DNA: TGTGCCAGCAGCCAAAAAGGAGGGTTTTCACCCTCACCCCTCCACTTT; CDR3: CASSQKGGFSPSPLHF
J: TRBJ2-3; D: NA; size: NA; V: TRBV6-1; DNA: TGTGCCAGCAGTGAGGGAAGTTGGAGGGCCACAGATACGCAGTATTTT; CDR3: CASSEGSWRATDTQYF
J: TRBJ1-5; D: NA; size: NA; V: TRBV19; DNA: TGTGCCAGTAGTCTCTACAGCGGGGGTCAGCCCCAGCATTTT; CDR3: CASSLYSGGQPQHF
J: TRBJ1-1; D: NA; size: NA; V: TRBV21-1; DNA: TGTGCCAGCAGCGACACCACAGGTGTGGGCACTGAAGCTTTCTTT; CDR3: CASSDTTGVGTEAFF
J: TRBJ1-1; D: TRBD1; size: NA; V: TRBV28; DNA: TGTGCCAGCAGGGCAGACAGGGGGCCGTCGACTTGGACTGAAGCTTTCTTT; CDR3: CASRADRGPSTWTEAFF